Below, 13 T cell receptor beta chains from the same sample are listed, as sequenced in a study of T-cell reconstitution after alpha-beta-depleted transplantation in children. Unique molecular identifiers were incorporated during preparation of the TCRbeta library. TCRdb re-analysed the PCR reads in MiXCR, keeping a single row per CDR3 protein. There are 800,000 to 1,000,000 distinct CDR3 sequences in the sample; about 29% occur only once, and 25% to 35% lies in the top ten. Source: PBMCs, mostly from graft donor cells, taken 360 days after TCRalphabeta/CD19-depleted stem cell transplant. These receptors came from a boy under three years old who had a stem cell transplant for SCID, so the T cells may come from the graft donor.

The CDR3 sequence: CASTQGASNQPQHF. The CDR3 nucleotides read TGTGCCAGCACACAGGGGGCAAGCAATCAGCCCCAGCATTTT. The rearrangement uses TRBV2 and TRBJ1-5, with TRBD1 identical over 9 bases. Looked up from germline, CDR1 is SNHLY and CDR2 is FYNNEI. There are 14 residues in the CDR3. J was trimmed by 1 base and V by 7 bases; bases with no gene match: 2.

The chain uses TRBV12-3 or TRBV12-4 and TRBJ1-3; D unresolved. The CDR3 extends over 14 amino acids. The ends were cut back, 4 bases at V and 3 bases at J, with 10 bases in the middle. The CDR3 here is CASSWRGGGNTIYF. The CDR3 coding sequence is TGTGCCAGCAGTTGGCGGGGAGGTGGAAACACCATATATTTT.

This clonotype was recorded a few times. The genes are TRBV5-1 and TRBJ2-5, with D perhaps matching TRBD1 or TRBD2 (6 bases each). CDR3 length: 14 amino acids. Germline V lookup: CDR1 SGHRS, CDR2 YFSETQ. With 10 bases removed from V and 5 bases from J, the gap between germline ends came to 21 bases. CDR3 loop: CASRQGSGGETQYF. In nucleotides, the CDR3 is TGCGCCTCTCGGCAGGGGTCCGGAGGGGAGACCCAGTACTTC.

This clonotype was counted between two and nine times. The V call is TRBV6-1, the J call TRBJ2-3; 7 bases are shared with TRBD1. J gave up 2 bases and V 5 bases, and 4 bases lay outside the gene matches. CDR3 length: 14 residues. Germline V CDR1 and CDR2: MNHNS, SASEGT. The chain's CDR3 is CASSRGTDTDTQYF. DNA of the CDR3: TGTGCCAGCAGTCGTGGGACAGACACAGATACGCAGTATTTT.

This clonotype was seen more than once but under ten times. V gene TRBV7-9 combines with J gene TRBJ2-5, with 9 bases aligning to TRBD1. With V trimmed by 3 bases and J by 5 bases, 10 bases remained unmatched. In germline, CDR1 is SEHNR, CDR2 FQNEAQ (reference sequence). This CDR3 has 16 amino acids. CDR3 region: CASSFGNRGPGETQYF. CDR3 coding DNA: TGTGCCAGCAGCTTTGGGAACAGGGGGCCTGGGGAGACCCAGTACTTC. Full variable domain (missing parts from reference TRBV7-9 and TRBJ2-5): DTGVSQNPRHKITKRGQNVTFRCDPISEHNRLYWYRQTLGQGPEFLTYFQNEAQLEKSRLLSDRFSAERPKGSFSTLEIQRTEQGDSAMYLCASSFGNRGPGETQYFGPGTRLLVL.

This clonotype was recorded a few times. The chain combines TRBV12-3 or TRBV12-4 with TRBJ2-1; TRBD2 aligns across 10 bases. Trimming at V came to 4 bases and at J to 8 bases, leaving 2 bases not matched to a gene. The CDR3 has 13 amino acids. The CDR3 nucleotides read TGTGCCAGCAGTTGGCTAGCGGGGGATGAGCAGTTCTTC. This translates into CASSWLAGDEQFF.

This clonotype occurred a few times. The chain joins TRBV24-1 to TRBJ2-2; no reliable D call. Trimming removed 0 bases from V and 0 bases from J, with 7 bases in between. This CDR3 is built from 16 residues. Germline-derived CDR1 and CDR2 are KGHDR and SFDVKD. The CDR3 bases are TGTGCCACCAGTGATTTGGCTTCCCCGAACACCGGGGAGCTGTTTTTT. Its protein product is CATSDLASPNTGELFF.

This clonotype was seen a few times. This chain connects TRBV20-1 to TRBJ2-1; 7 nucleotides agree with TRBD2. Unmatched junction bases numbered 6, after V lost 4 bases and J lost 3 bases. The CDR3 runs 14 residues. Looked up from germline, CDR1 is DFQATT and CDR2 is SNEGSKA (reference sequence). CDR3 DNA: TGCAGTGCTACAAAGCGGGGAGGCTACAATGAGCAGTTCTTC. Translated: CSATKRGGYNEQFF.

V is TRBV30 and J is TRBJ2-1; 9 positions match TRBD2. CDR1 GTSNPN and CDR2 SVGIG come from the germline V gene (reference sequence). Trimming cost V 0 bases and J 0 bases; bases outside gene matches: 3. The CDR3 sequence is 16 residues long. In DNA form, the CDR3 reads TGTGCCTGGAGTGTTGGACTAGCGAGCTCCTACAATGAGCAGTTCTTC. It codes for CAWSVGLASSYNEQFF.

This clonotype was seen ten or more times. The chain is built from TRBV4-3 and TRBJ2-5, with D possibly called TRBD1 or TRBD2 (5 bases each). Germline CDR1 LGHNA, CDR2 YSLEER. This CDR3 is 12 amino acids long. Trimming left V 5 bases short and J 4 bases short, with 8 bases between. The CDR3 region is CASSDGGETQYF. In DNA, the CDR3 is TGCGCCAGCAGCGATGGGGGAGAGACCCAGTACTTC.

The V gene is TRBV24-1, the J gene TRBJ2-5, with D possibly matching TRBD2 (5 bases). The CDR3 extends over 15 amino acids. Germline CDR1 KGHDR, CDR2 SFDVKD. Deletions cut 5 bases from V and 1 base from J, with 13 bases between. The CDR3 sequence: CATSAQDGLQETQYF. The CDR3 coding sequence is TGTGCCACCAGTGCTCAGGACGGACTCCAAGAGACCCAGTACTTC.

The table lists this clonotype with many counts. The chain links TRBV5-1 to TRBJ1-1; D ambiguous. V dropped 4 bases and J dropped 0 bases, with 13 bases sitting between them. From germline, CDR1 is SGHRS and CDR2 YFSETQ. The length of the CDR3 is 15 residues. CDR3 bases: TGCGCCAGCAGCCCCCCCGGGGTGATGAACACTGAAGCTTTCTTT. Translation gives CASSPPGVMNTEAFF.

For the CDR3, the DNA is TGTGCCAGCAGGCGGACTAGCGGGACTTACGAGCAGTACTTC. Its translation is CASRRTSGTYEQYF. This rearrangement joins TRBV7-9 to TRBJ2-7, with 12 bases that match TRBD2. V shed 6 bases and J 4 bases; nucleotides not matched to a gene: 4. CDR1 is SEHNR, CDR2 FQNEAQ, per germline (reference sequence). The CDR3 is made up of 14 amino acids.